Below are 22 T cell receptor beta chains sequenced from a single sample in a study of response to subunit inactivated influenza vaccine. TCRdb reprocessed the RT-PCR reads via MiXCR and lists one record per CDR3 protein. The sample includes almost 250,000 distinct CDR3 sequences, 9% to 15% of them seen just once. This material consisted of non-naive T cells sorted from PBMCs, taken about 14 days before vaccination. The source is a man aged 45 to 65 who received an inactivated influenza vaccine.

This clonotype has a count of ten or more. The chain has TRBV12-3 or TRBV12-4 and TRBJ2-4, with 9 bases matching TRBD1. The CDR3 spans 14 residues. The junction had 5 bases not matched to a gene; V was cut back by 5 bases and J by 6 bases. The CDR3 coding sequence is TGTGCCAGCAGTCGACAGGGGGGAACAAACATTCAGTACTTC. It specifies CASSRQGGTNIQYF.

The V gene is TRBV3-1, the J gene TRBJ2-7; D is ambiguous. The CDR3 totals 14 residues. Germline V CDR1 and CDR2: LGHDT, YNNKEL (reference sequence). Trimming left V 1 base short and J 7 bases short, with 14 bases between. CDR3 sequence reads: CASSQGTVDREQYF. CDR3 coding DNA: TGTGCCAGCAGCCAAGGTACAGTCGATAGGGAGCAGTACTTC.

In its sample, this clonotype was seen many times. The V call is TRBV6-1, the J call TRBJ2-1; 14 bases are shared with TRBD2. Germline CDR1 reads MNHNS; CDR2 reads SASEGT. The CDR3 loop spans 16 amino acids. The V gene end was trimmed by 8 bases and the J gene end by 6 bases; junction bases not matched to a gene: 9. For the CDR3, the DNA is TGTGCCAGCGGGACTAGCGGGAGTAGGGGACGCAATGAGCAGTTCTTC. It encodes CASGTSGSRGRNEQFF.

This chain uses TRBV3-1 with TRBJ1-1, with D unclear. The V gene's germline CDR1 is LGHDT and CDR2 YNNKEL (reference sequence). V lost 0 bases and J 6 bases, leaving 5 bases between the germline ends. The CDR3 totals 12 residues. The CDR3: CASSQESAEAFF. For the CDR3, the DNA is TGTGCCAGCAGCCAAGAGTCAGCTGAAGCTTTCTTT.

This clonotype was found many times. This sequence joins TRBV5-1 and TRBJ1-1; D unresolved. Germline CDR1 SGHRS, CDR2 YFSETQ. This CDR3 spans 13 amino acids. Trimming stripped 0 bases from V and 2 bases from J, with 5 bases between. The CDR3 here is CASSLEANTEAFF. The CDR3 nucleotides read TGCGCCAGCAGCTTGGAGGCAAACACTGAAGCTTTCTTT.

This rearrangement joins TRBV7-2 to TRBJ2-6; D might be TRBD1 (5 bases). Looked up from germline, CDR1 is SGHTA and CDR2 is FQGNSA. This CDR3 has 16 residues. V shed 3 bases and J shed 2 bases, with 11 bases lying between them. CDR3 DNA: TGTGCCAGCAGCTTGGGGCAGCCAACTGGGGCCAACGTCCTGACTTTC. This codes for CASSLGQPTGANVLTF.

In its sample, this clonotype was seen a few times. The chain is built from TRBV9 and TRBJ2-5; D gene unclear. This CDR3 has 13 residues. Trimming left V 0 bases short and J 2 bases short, with 5 bases between. Looked up from germline, CDR1 is SGDLS and CDR2 is YYNGEE. CDR3 sequence reads: CASSVDPQETQYF. The DNA of the CDR3 is TGTGCCAGCAGCGTAGATCCTCAAGAGACCCAGTACTTC.

The chain carries TRBV28 and TRBJ1-4; D unclear. Trimming shortened V by 5 bases and J by 8 bases, and 12 bases separated the two germline ends. Germline V gene sequence: CDR1 MDHEN, CDR2 SYDVKM. The CDR3 extends over 13 amino acids. CDR3 DNA: TGTGCCAGCAGTGACAACGGAAGGGAAAAACTGTTTTTT. It yields the protein CASSDNGREKLFF.

The rearrangement uses TRBV20-1 and TRBJ1-1; 7 bases are a match to TRBD1. CDR1 and CDR2 (germline): DFQATT, SNEGSKA (reference sequence). The CDR3 is made up of 13 amino acids. V lost 3 bases to trimming and J lost 6 bases; unmatched junction nucleotides: 7. The CDR3 nucleotides are TGCAGTGCTAGGGACCAGGGGGTCCCTGAAGCTTTCTTT. This codes for CSARDQGVPEAFF.

This clonotype was observed a handful of times. The rearrangement links TRBV20-1 to TRBJ2-3; 11 bases agree with TRBD2. Germline trimming cut 6 bases from V and 5 bases from J; bases unmatched to any gene: 4. The CDR3 is 13 amino acids. Looked up from germline, CDR1 is DFQATT and CDR2 is SNEGSKA (reference sequence). In DNA form, the CDR3 reads TGCAGTGCCAGTAGCGGGAGGGAAGATACGCAGTATTTT. Encoded protein: CSASSGREDTQYF.

This clonotype was seen a handful of times. V is TRBV4-3 and J is TRBJ2-2; TRBD2 is a possible D gene (5 bases). The CDR3 extends over 15 amino acids. V was trimmed by 0 bases and J by 7 bases, leaving 12 bases between them. The V gene's germline CDR1 is LGHNA and CDR2 YSLEER. The DNA of the CDR3 is TGCGCCAGCAGCCAAGATTGGGAGAGGCGCGGGGAGCTGTTTTTT. Residues: CASSQDWERRGELFF.

The chain links TRBV9 to TRBJ2-3; 8 bases map to TRBD2. The CDR3 is made up of 16 amino acids. CDR1 SGDLS and CDR2 YYNGEE come from the germline V gene. V dropped 0 bases and J dropped 1; count of bases not matched to a gene: 4. CDR3 amino acids: CASSVATAGGTDTQYF. The CDR3, as DNA: TGTGCCAGCAGCGTAGCTACAGCGGGAGGCACAGATACGCAGTATTTT.

The chain carries TRBV6-2 or TRBV6-3 and TRBJ2-7; D is unclear. The germline gives CDR1 MNHEY, CDR2 SVGEGT. The CDR3 sequence is 13 residues long. V was shortened by 2 bases and J by 4 bases, with 9 bases between the two germline ends. The CDR3 spells CASSYPGRYEQYF. The CDR3 nucleotides read TGTGCCAGCAGTTACCCGGGCCGATACGAGCAGTACTTC.

The chain carries TRBV15 and TRBJ1-2; no clear D gene. This CDR3 is 17 amino acids long. Trimming pared 3 bases from V and 5 bases from J, leaving 22 bases between. Looked up from germline, CDR1 is LNHNV and CDR2 is YYDKDF (reference sequence). The CDR3 DNA reads as TGTGCCACCAGCAGGTTGGGGAGCTATCTCGATCAATATGGCTACACCTTC. It specifies CATSRLGSYLDQYGYTF.

This chain joins TRBV7-2 and TRBJ2-2; 7 nucleotides match TRBD2. From germline, CDR1 is SGHTA and CDR2 FQGNSA. V lost 7 bases and J lost 2; bases outside the gene matches: 10. The length of the CDR3 is 16 residues. In DNA, the CDR3 is TGTGCCAGCACCCCAAATGGGGGGGGTAACACCGGGGAGCTGTTTTTT. Translation gives CASTPNGGGNTGELFF.

This clonotype has ten or more counts. The chain couples TRBV6-5 to TRBJ2-1, with 9 bases fitting TRBD2. CDR3 length equals 15 residues. The germline V gene encodes CDR1 MNHEY and CDR2 SVGAGI. V shed 0 bases and J 4 bases; nucleotides not matched to a gene: 1. CDR3 sequence (DNA): TGTGCCAGCAGTTACTCGCTAGCGGGGTACAATGAGCAGTTCTTC. Translated, it gives CASSYSLAGYNEQFF.

The chain couples TRBV7-9 to TRBJ2-3, with a possible D match to TRBD2 (6 bases). Between the trimmed V and J ends, which lost 7 bases and 4 bases, there was a span of 15 bases. The germline CDR1 and CDR2 sequences are SEHNR and FQNEAQ (reference sequence). The CDR3 is made up of 14 amino acids. The CDR3 spells CASKLGGAADTQYF. In DNA form, the CDR3 reads TGTGCCAGCAAATTGGGGGGTGCGGCAGATACGCAGTATTTT.

At least ten counts were recorded for this clonotype. This sequence joins TRBV4-3 and TRBJ2-1; 11 positions agree with TRBD1. This CDR3 is 16 amino acids long. The germline gives CDR1 LGHNA, CDR2 YSLEER. V gave up 0 bases and J gave up 9 bases; unmatched junction bases: 7. The CDR3 DNA reads as TGCGCCAGCAGCCAAGATCTAGGACAGGGGGCAGGTGAGCAGTTCTTC. Its protein product is CASSQDLGQGAGEQFF.

This clonotype turned up a few times. The rearrangement links TRBV4-2 to TRBJ1-2, with D maybe TRBD1 (5 bases). The CDR3 is made up of 16 amino acids. V was cut by 0 bases and J by 4 bases, with 15 bases left in between. Germline-derived CDR1 and CDR2 are LGHNA and YNFKEQ. The CDR3 reads CASSQEGLEGPYGYTF. CDR3 DNA sequence: TGTGCCAGCAGCCAAGAGGGGTTGGAGGGACCCTATGGCTACACCTTC.

This clonotype was picked up a small number of times. The CDR3 is CASSSGAPGDQPQHF. The DNA of the CDR3 is TGCGCCAGCAGCTCGGGGGCTCCCGGCGATCAGCCCCAGCATTTT. The gene calls are TRBV5-1 and TRBJ1-5, with D perhaps matching TRBD1 (6 bases). Germline CDR1 SGHRS, CDR2 YFSETQ. V lost 3 bases, J lost 5 bases, and 15 bases lay in between. This CDR3 has 15 amino acids.

V gene TRBV7-8 combines with J gene TRBJ2-2; a weak D match, TRBD2 (7 bases). Per germline, CDR1 SGHVS and CDR2 FQNEAQ. The CDR3 runs 14 residues. With 8 bases removed from V and 6 bases from J, the gap between germline ends came to 16 bases. The CDR3 here is CASGPGGLAGELFF. CDR3 in DNA: TGTGCCAGCGGACCCGGGGGGCTTGCCGGGGAGCTGTTTTTT.

This clonotype was seen more than once but under ten times. The genes are TRBV5-1 and TRBJ2-7; D is unclear. V lost 4 bases and J lost 4, with 12 bases in between. Germline values: CDR1 SGHRS, CDR2 YFSETQ. This CDR3 region has 13 residues. The CDR3 region is CASSPGPNYEQYF. The CDR3 DNA reads TGCGCCAGCAGCCCAGGACCAAATTACGAGCAGTACTTC.